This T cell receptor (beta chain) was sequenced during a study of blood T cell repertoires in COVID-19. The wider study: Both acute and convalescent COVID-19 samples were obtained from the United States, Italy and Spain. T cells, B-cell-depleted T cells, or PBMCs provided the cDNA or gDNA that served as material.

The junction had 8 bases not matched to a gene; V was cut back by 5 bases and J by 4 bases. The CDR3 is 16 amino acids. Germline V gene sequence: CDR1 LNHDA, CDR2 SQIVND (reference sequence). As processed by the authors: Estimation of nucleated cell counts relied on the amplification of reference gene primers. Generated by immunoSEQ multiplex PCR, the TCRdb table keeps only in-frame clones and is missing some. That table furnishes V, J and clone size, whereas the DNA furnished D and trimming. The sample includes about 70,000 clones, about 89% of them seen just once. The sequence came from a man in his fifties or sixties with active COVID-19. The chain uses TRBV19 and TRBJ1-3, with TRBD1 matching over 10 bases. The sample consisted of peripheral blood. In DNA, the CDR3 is TGTGCCAGTAGTCACCGGGACAGGGGAGCAGGAAACACCATATATTTT. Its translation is CASSHRDRGAGNTIYF.